This passage covers 6 T cell receptor beta chains from one sample sequenced in a study of T cells in Graves' hyperthyroidism and ophthalmopathy. Amplification of TCR beta CDR3 regions was performed using RNA transcripts as template. The TCR CDR3 was amplified in a first-round RT-PCR using the HTBI primer set. A single record per CDR3 protein comes from TCRdb applying MiXCR to the multiplex PCR reads. The table has about 250,000 distinct CDR3 sequences, over 20% seen once. Sequencing used blood. The receptor source for this set is a woman aged 40 to 50 with Graves' ophthalmopathy.

This sequence joins TRBV6-1 and TRBJ1-1, with D perhaps TRBD1 (5 bases). The CDR3 runs 12 residues. Trimming pared 6 bases from V and 8 bases from J, leaving 13 bases between. The V gene's germline CDR1 is MNHNS and CDR2 SASEGT. The CDR3 sequence: CASSWDGREAFF. The CDR3 nucleotides are TGTGCCAGCAGCTGGGACGGAAGAGAAGCTTTCTTT.

This clonotype was observed many times. The V gene is TRBV6-5, the J gene TRBJ2-2; perhaps TRBD2 as D (6 bases). CDR1 is MNHEY, CDR2 SVGAGI, per germline. The CDR3 covers 15 residues. Deletions cut 7 bases from V and 3 bases from J, with 15 bases between. The CDR3 spells CASKGYLAYTGELFF. The CDR3 bases are TGTGCCAGCAAGGGATACCTAGCGTACACCGGGGAGCTGTTTTTT.

This clonotype was detected ten times or more. This chain joins TRBV2 and TRBJ2-5; perhaps D is TRBD1 or TRBD2 (6 bases each). The CDR3 contains 14 residues. Trimming stripped 6 bases from V and 5 bases from J, with 16 bases between. Germline V gene data show CDR1 as SNHLY and CDR2 as FYNNEI. The CDR3 DNA reads as TGTGCCAGCAGCGAACAGGGCGGAGGGGAGACCCAGTACTTC. The encoded protein is CASSEQGGGETQYF.

This clonotype was recorded many times. The rearrangement joins TRBV6-5 to TRBJ1-1, with TRBD1 as a possible D gene (6 bases). The V end was cut by 5 bases, the J end by 1 base, with 11 bases between. The V gene's germline CDR1 is MNHEY and CDR2 SVGAGI. This CDR3 spans 14 amino acids. The CDR3 nucleotides read TGTGCCAGCAGTCATCCGGGACAGAACACTGAAGCTTTCTTT. This codes for CASSHPGQNTEAFF.

This clonotype occurred many times. The chain is built from TRBV6-5 and TRBJ1-1, with 7 bases aligning to TRBD1. This CDR3 comprises 16 residues. The V segment lost 0 bases and the J segment 0 bases; nucleotides outside the gene matches: 4. Germline V gene sequence: CDR1 MNHEY, CDR2 SVGAGI. DNA for the CDR3: TGTGCCAGCAGTTACTCCCCGGACAGGTTGAACACTGAAGCTTTCTTT. Translating it yields CASSYSPDRLNTEAFF.

This clonotype occurred many times. The gene calls are TRBV5-6 and TRBJ1-5, with D unclear. V shed 5 bases and J shed 5 bases, with 17 bases lying between them. There are 15 residues in the CDR3. In germline, CDR1 is SGHDT, CDR2 YYEEEE. This CDR3 is CASSYSGEWYQPQHF. The CDR3 nucleotides are TGTGCCAGCAGTTATAGCGGGGAATGGTATCAGCCCCAGCATTTT.